These T cell receptor beta chains were read from a single sample in a study of blood T cell repertoires in COVID-19. TCRdb's copy holds only in-frame clones and misses some; the assay was immunoSEQ multiplex PCR. The sample holds about 120,000 clones, 80% to 90% seen once. What was sequenced was peripheral blood. These receptors were collected from a human donor in a cohort sampled during active COVID-19. CDR3s include the opening cysteine and the closing phenylalanine or tryptophan. The order of the fields is V gene, J gene, clone size, D gene, CDR3 DNA, CDR3 protein. D genes are given only for firm matches. The size field is filled for only some rows; it gives once, few, many or a size class.

v_call: TRBV3-1/TRBV3-2; j_call: TRBJ2-1; clone_size: -; d_call: TRBD2; cdr3_nt: TGTGCCAGCAGCCCACTAGCGGTCGATGAGCAGTTCTTC; cdr3_aa: CASSPLAVDEQFF
v_call: TRBV4-1; j_call: TRBJ1-4; clone_size: -; d_call: -; cdr3_nt: TGCGCCAGCAGCCAAGAGGCACAGCTCAATGAAAAACTGTTTTTT; cdr3_aa: CASSQEAQLNEKLFF
v_call: TRBV10-3; j_call: TRBJ2-5; clone_size: -; d_call: -; cdr3_nt: TGTGCCATCAGGCGGGACTTACCTGGGGAGACCCAGTACTTC; cdr3_aa: CAIRRDLPGETQYF
v_call: TRBV6-1; j_call: TRBJ2-5; clone_size: -; d_call: -; cdr3_nt: TGTGCCAGCAGTGGAGCGAGGGGGCAAGAGACCCAGTACTTC; cdr3_aa: CASSGARGQETQYF
v_call: TRBV5-1; j_call: TRBJ2-7; clone_size: -; d_call: -; cdr3_nt: TGCGCCAGCAGCCGGACGACCCCGGAGGGCGAGCAGTACTTC; cdr3_aa: CASSRTTPEGEQYF
v_call: TRBV10-1; j_call: TRBJ1-4; clone_size: once; d_call: -; cdr3_nt: TGCGCCAGCAGTGAAGGCGGGCCGGGTGAAAAACTGTTTTTT; cdr3_aa: CASSEGGPGEKLFF
v_call: TRBV6-5; j_call: TRBJ2-1; clone_size: -; d_call: TRBD2; cdr3_nt: TGTGCCAGCAGTCCCCCCGGGACTACCTACAATGAGCAGTTCTTC; cdr3_aa: CASSPPGTTYNEQFF
v_call: TRBV6-1; j_call: TRBJ2-6; clone_size: -; d_call: -; cdr3_nt: TGTGCCAGCAGTGAAACCCGGACACCTGGGGCCAACGTCCTGACTTTC; cdr3_aa: CASSETRTPGANVLTF
v_call: TRBV10-3; j_call: TRBJ2-7; clone_size: -; d_call: -; cdr3_nt: TGTGCCATCAGTTCCGGTGTGGACGAGCAGTACTTC; cdr3_aa: CAISSGVDEQYF
v_call: TRBV29-1; j_call: TRBJ2-3; clone_size: -; d_call: -; cdr3_nt: TGCAGCGTTCTCAGGGCAACGACAGATACGCAGTATTTT; cdr3_aa: CSVLRATTDTQYF
v_call: TRBV19; j_call: TRBJ2-7; clone_size: -; d_call: TRBD2; cdr3_nt: TGTGCCAGTAGTATTACTAGCGGATCCTACGAGCAGTACTTC; cdr3_aa: CASSITSGSYEQYF
v_call: TRBV9; j_call: TRBJ1-3; clone_size: -; d_call: TRBD1; cdr3_nt: TGTGCCAGCAGCCCGGACAGGGCTGGAAACACCATATATTTT; cdr3_aa: CASSPDRAGNTIYF
v_call: TRBV5-4; j_call: TRBJ1-1; clone_size: -; d_call: -; cdr3_nt: TGTGCCAGCAGCTTGGACAGGATGAACACTGAAGCTTTCTTT; cdr3_aa: CASSLDRMNTEAFF
v_call: TRBV6-2/TRBV6-3; j_call: TRBJ2-4; clone_size: few; d_call: -; cdr3_nt: TGTGCCAGCAGTTATCATCTGGGGGCAAACATTCAGTACTTC; cdr3_aa: CASSYHLGANIQYF
v_call: TRBV6-6; j_call: TRBJ1-3; clone_size: -; d_call: -; cdr3_nt: TGTGCCAGCAGTTTCGACAGAGACTCTGGAAACACCATATATTTT; cdr3_aa: CASSFDRDSGNTIYF
v_call: TRBV12-2; j_call: TRBJ2-3; clone_size: -; d_call: -; cdr3_nt: TGTGCAAGTCGCTTAACCCGCAATAGCGGGGGGAACACAGATACGCAGTATTTT; cdr3_aa: CASRLTRNSGGNTDTQYF
v_call: TRBV7-2; j_call: TRBJ2-1; clone_size: -; d_call: TRBD1; cdr3_nt: TGTGCCAGCAGCTTCCGACAGGGGGTTTACAATGAGCAGTTCTTC; cdr3_aa: CASSFRQGVYNEQFF
v_call: TRBV9; j_call: TRBJ2-1; clone_size: -; d_call: TRBD2; cdr3_nt: TGTGCCAGCAGCGTAGGCCTAGCGGTCAATGAGCAGTTCTTC; cdr3_aa: CASSVGLAVNEQFF
v_call: TRBV6-5; j_call: TRBJ2-7; clone_size: -; d_call: -; cdr3_nt: -; cdr3_aa: CASSYSVAGGASEYF
v_call: TRBV19; j_call: TRBJ1-1; clone_size: once; d_call: -; cdr3_nt: TGTGCCGCCAGTGCTCAGGGGCTGACTGAAGCTTTCTTT; cdr3_aa: CAASAQGLTEAFF
v_call: TRBV6-1; j_call: TRBJ2-3; clone_size: few; d_call: TRBD2; cdr3_nt: TGTGCCAGCAGTGAAAGGGCTAGCGGGGGGGCAGATACGCAGTATTTT; cdr3_aa: CASSERASGGADTQYF
v_call: TRBV10-3; j_call: TRBJ1-2; clone_size: -; d_call: -; cdr3_nt: TGTGCCATCAGTGACCACCGACAGGAGGAATTAGATGGCTACACCTTC; cdr3_aa: CAISDHRQEELDGYTF
v_call: TRBV20-1; j_call: TRBJ2-3; clone_size: -; d_call: TRBD2; cdr3_nt: TGCAGTGCTAGTTGGGCTAGCGGGGGGGCCACAGATACGCAGTATTTT; cdr3_aa: CSASWASGGATDTQYF
v_call: TRBV6-2/TRBV6-3; j_call: TRBJ2-3; clone_size: once; d_call: -; cdr3_nt: TGTGCCAGCAGTTACCCTCGGGGTACTGCAGATACGCAGTATTTT; cdr3_aa: CASSYPRGTADTQYF
v_call: TRBV14; j_call: TRBJ2-5; clone_size: -; d_call: -; cdr3_nt: TGTGCCAGCAGCCCCGGTTCGAGGGCGGTGGAGACCCAGTACTTC; cdr3_aa: CASSPGSRAVETQYF
v_call: TRBV7-6; j_call: TRBJ2-2; clone_size: -; d_call: TRBD1; cdr3_nt: TGTGCCAGCAGCCGAGGGGACAGGACTTCCAACACCGGGGAGCTGTTTTTT; cdr3_aa: CASSRGDRTSNTGELFF
v_call: TRBV6-6; j_call: TRBJ2-2; clone_size: once; d_call: TRBD2; cdr3_nt: TGTGCCAGCAGGGGGGGGTACACCGGGGAGCTGTTTTTT; cdr3_aa: CASRGGYTGELFF
v_call: TRBV7-9; j_call: TRBJ2-5; clone_size: -; d_call: TRBD2; cdr3_nt: TGTGCCAGCAGCGCTGTGGCTAGCGGGGGGGTCCAAGAGACCCAGTACTTC; cdr3_aa: CASSAVASGGVQETQYF
v_call: TRBV7-2; j_call: TRBJ2-5; clone_size: -; d_call: -; cdr3_nt: TGTGCCAGCAGCCTTCAGATAAGCCAAGAGACCCAGTACTTC; cdr3_aa: CASSLQISQETQYF
v_call: TRBV3-1/TRBV3-2; j_call: TRBJ1-4; clone_size: -; d_call: -; cdr3_nt: TGTGCCAGCAGCTTGACAGAAGGAGATGAAAAACTGTTTTTT; cdr3_aa: CASSLTEGDEKLFF
v_call: TRBV6-1; j_call: TRBJ1-2; clone_size: few; d_call: -; cdr3_nt: TGTGCCAGCAGTGACGCGGGCTCTAACTATGGCTACACCTTC; cdr3_aa: CASSDAGSNYGYTF
v_call: TRBV28; j_call: TRBJ2-5; clone_size: once; d_call: TRBD2; cdr3_nt: TGTGCCAGCAGCAGGACTAGCGGGAGCCAAGAGACCCAGTACTTC; cdr3_aa: CASSRTSGSQETQYF
v_call: TRBV6-4; j_call: TRBJ2-6; clone_size: -; d_call: -; cdr3_nt: TGTGCCAGCAGTGTGGACAGCTCTGGGGCCAACGTCCTGACTTTC; cdr3_aa: CASSVDSSGANVLTF
v_call: TRBV28; j_call: TRBJ1-5; clone_size: -; d_call: TRBD1; cdr3_nt: TGTGCCAGCAGATACCCGACAGGGGGCGATCAGCCCCAGCATTTT; cdr3_aa: CASRYPTGGDQPQHF
v_call: TRBV2; j_call: TRBJ2-7; clone_size: once; d_call: TRBD1; cdr3_nt: TGTGCCAGCAGTGATACAGGGGGCAACGAGCAGTACTTC; cdr3_aa: CASSDTGGNEQYF
v_call: TRBV23-1; j_call: TRBJ2-3; clone_size: -; d_call: -; cdr3_nt: TGCGCCAGCAGTCATCAGGACTTATTAGATACGCAGTATTTT; cdr3_aa: CASSHQDLLDTQYF
v_call: TRBV6-6; j_call: TRBJ2-3; clone_size: -; d_call: TRBD2; cdr3_nt: TGTGCCAGCAGTTATGGTAGCGGGGGGCTCGGAGATACGCAGTATTTT; cdr3_aa: CASSYGSGGLGDTQYF
v_call: TRBV19; j_call: TRBJ2-3; clone_size: -; d_call: TRBD1; cdr3_nt: TGTGCCAGTAGTACCCTGGAAACAGGGGGCGCAGATACGCAGTATTTT; cdr3_aa: CASSTLETGGADTQYF
v_call: TRBV18; j_call: TRBJ2-1; clone_size: -; d_call: TRBD1; cdr3_nt: TGTGCCAGCTCACCACCGGGACAGGGGTTATTATTTTACAATGAGCAGTTCTTC; cdr3_aa: CASSPPGQGLLFYNEQFF
v_call: TRBV6-1; j_call: TRBJ2-5; clone_size: -; d_call: TRBD2; cdr3_nt: TGTGCCAGCAGTGAAATCGGGGGGTCTGGGGGAGAGACCCAGTACTTC; cdr3_aa: CASSEIGGSGGETQYF
v_call: TRBV7-2; j_call: TRBJ2-7; clone_size: -; d_call: -; cdr3_nt: TGTGCCAGCAGCAGACAGTTAGACTCCTACGAGCAGTACTTC; cdr3_aa: CASSRQLDSYEQYF
v_call: TRBV6-1; j_call: TRBJ1-6; clone_size: -; d_call: TRBD1; cdr3_nt: TGTGCCAGCAGTGAGGACAGGGCTATTTCACCCCTCCACTTT; cdr3_aa: CASSEDRAISPLHF
v_call: TRBV7-8; j_call: TRBJ2-3; clone_size: -; d_call: -; cdr3_nt: TGTGCCAGCAGCTTACGGGGGAGCACAGATACGCAGTATTTT; cdr3_aa: CASSLRGSTDTQYF
v_call: TRBV9; j_call: TRBJ2-3; clone_size: many; d_call: TRBD2; cdr3_nt: TGTGCCAGCAGCGGCGGGGGGGTAGATACGCAGTATTTT; cdr3_aa: CASSGGGVDTQYF
v_call: TRBV7-2; j_call: TRBJ2-7; clone_size: -; d_call: TRBD1; cdr3_nt: TGTGCCAGCAGCCCATCCCTGACAGGGAGCTACGAGCAGTACTTC; cdr3_aa: CASSPSLTGSYEQYF
v_call: TRBV28; j_call: TRBJ2-7; clone_size: -; d_call: -; cdr3_nt: TGTGCCAGCAGTCCAGGACAGCCACCTTACGAGCAGTACTTC; cdr3_aa: CASSPGQPPYEQYF
v_call: TRBV7-9; j_call: TRBJ2-3; clone_size: many; d_call: TRBD1; cdr3_nt: TGTGCCAGCAGCCTGGGACAGATTGGAACAGATACGCAGTATTTT; cdr3_aa: CASSLGQIGTDTQYF
v_call: TRBV18; j_call: TRBJ2-7; clone_size: once; d_call: -; cdr3_nt: TGTGCCAGCTCCCGCACTGACGAGCAGTACTTC; cdr3_aa: CASSRTDEQYF
v_call: TRBV14; j_call: TRBJ2-5; clone_size: -; d_call: TRBD2; cdr3_nt: TGTGCCAGCAGCCAATTTAGAGGCGGGGGGGCGGCAGAGACCCAGTACTTC; cdr3_aa: CASSQFRGGGAAETQYF
v_call: TRBV2; j_call: TRBJ1-5; clone_size: once; d_call: TRBD1; cdr3_nt: TGTGCCAGCAGTGCCCAGACAGGGGCGCCCCAGCATTTT; cdr3_aa: CASSAQTGAPQHF
v_call: TRBV27; j_call: TRBJ2-1; clone_size: -; d_call: TRBD2; cdr3_nt: TGTGCCACCAGACTAGCGGGGGTGAAGGAAGAGCAGTTCTTC; cdr3_aa: CATRLAGVKEEQFF
v_call: TRBV29-1; j_call: TRBJ1-2; clone_size: few; d_call: -; cdr3_nt: TGCAGCGTTGATCGGGGTTTTGACTATGGCTACACCTTC; cdr3_aa: CSVDRGFDYGYTF